The next 2 T cell receptor beta chains were all read from a single sample in a study of T cells in Graves' hyperthyroidism and ophthalmopathy. There were TCR beta CDR3 regions amplified from RNA transcripts. A set of HTBI primers served as the primers for a first-round RT-PCR of the TCR CDR3. TCRdb itself ran the multiplex PCR reads through MiXCR, one entry per CDR3 protein. The table has hundreds of thousands of distinct CDR3 sequences, 45% seen once. The sample taken for sequencing was peripheral blood or thyroid tissue (not recorded which). Source of these receptors: an adult man with Graves' disease, either hyperthyroidism or ophthalmopathy (not recorded which).

The chain combines TRBV15 with TRBJ1-5; 7 bases agree with TRBD1. This CDR3 has 15 residues. The J segment lost 4 bases and the V segment lost 3 bases, leaving 6 bases of the junction unmatched. Germline V gene lookup returns CDR1 LNHNV and CDR2 YYDKDF (reference sequence). The CDR3, as DNA: TGTGCCACCAGCAGTCCAGGGACAGAAAATCAGCCCCAGCATTTT. This gives the protein CATSSPGTENQPQHF.

The sample holds a few counts of this clonotype. The genes are TRBV7-9 and TRBJ2-6, with D perhaps matching TRBD1 or TRBD2 (5 bases each). This CDR3 region has 15 residues. Germline loops: CDR1 SEHNR, CDR2 FQNEAQ (reference sequence). Trimming cost V 5 bases and J 4 bases, with 12 bases left between them. The CDR3 loop reads CASSDGGGGANVLTF. DNA for the CDR3: TGTGCCAGCAGCGATGGGGGTGGAGGGGCCAACGTCCTGACTTTC.